This TCR beta chain was documented in a study of blood T cell repertoires in COVID-19. For the study at large: Sources were T cells, B-cell-depleted T cells, or PBMCs; the material itself was cDNA or gDNA.

The data were produced by immunoSEQ multiplex PCR, yet TCRdb's version contains in-frame clones alone and is incomplete. The sample has about 210,000 clones; 65% to 90% are singletons. Participants were aged 18 to 89 years, lived in 24 US areas, and enrolled virtually. Cohorts were assigned according to the clinical history that participants reported. This sequence originates from a woman aged 40 to 55 with acute COVID-19. The sample was PBMCs or T cells enriched from blood (not recorded which).

The CDR3 nucleotides are TGCGCCAGCAGCCAAGGGCCAGGACAGTACTCCTACGAGCAGTACTTC. Protein: CASSQGPGQYSYEQYF. The chain joins TRBV4-1 to TRBJ2-7; tentatively, D is TRBD1 (6 bases). Germline-derived CDR1 and CDR2 are MGHRA and YSYEKL. The CDR3 sequence is 16 residues long. Trimming left V 1 base short and J 0 bases short, with 13 bases between.